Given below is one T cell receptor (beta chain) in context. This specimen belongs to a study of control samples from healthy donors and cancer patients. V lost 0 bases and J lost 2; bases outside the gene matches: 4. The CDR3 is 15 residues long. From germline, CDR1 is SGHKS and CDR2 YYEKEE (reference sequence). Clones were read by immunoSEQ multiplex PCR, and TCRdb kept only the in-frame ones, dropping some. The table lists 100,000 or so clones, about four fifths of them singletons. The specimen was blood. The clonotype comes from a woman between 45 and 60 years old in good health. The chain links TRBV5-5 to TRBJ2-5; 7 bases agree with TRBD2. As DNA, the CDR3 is TGTGCCAGCAGCTTGGTAGCGGGCTTACAAGAGACCCAGTACTTC. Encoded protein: CASSLVAGLQETQYF.